The 29 T cell receptor beta chains given below trace back to one sample, sequenced in a study of T cell responses to AZD1222 COVID-19 vaccine. The protocol was immunoSEQ multiplex PCR, while the TCRdb copy is restricted to in-frame clones and leaves out a portion. The sample records approximately 160,000 clones, about nine tenths being singletons. The sample consisted of peripheral blood, taken on day 0 of AZD1222 vaccination. The receptors here all came from an adult in good health.

V and J are TRBV6-2 or TRBV6-3 and TRBJ2-2; D is perhaps TRBD1 (6 bases). This CDR3 region has 15 residues. V was pared by 5 bases and J by 0 bases, with 10 bases between. Germline loops: CDR1 MNHEY, CDR2 SVGEGT. CDR3 nucleotide sequence: TGTGCCAGCAGTGACAGGCCGGCGAACACCGGGGAGCTGTTTTTT. This sequence encodes CASSDRPANTGELFF.

V usage is TRBV9 and J usage is TRBJ2-1; maybe TRBD1 (6 bases). This CDR3 comprises 13 residues. Looked up from germline, CDR1 is SGDLS and CDR2 is YYNGEE. Trimming removed 0 bases from V and 7 bases from J, with 8 bases in between. The CDR3 here is CASSVGQGNEQFF. DNA for the CDR3: TGTGCCAGCAGCGTAGGGCAGGGGAATGAGCAGTTCTTC.

The chain couples TRBV6-5 to TRBJ1-2, with no clear D. The CDR3 is 14 amino acids. The V gene lost 6 bases and the J gene lost 4 bases, with 15 bases spanning the gap. Germline-derived CDR1 and CDR2 are MNHEY and SVGAGI. The CDR3 protein is CASRSPTAIYGYTF. CDR3 coding DNA: TGTGCCAGCAGATCCCCTACAGCCATCTATGGCTACACCTTC.

The CDR3 nucleotides read TGTGCCAGCAGTCCCACAGGGGGCTTTCAGCCCCAGCATTTT. It codes for CASSPTGGFQPQHF. The gene calls are TRBV6-2 or TRBV6-3 and TRBJ1-5, with TRBD1 identical over 9 bases. Trimming cost V 5 bases and J 6 bases; bases outside gene matches: 5. Germline CDR1 reads MNHEY; CDR2 reads SVGEGT. The CDR3 covers 14 residues.

The chain combines TRBV6-5 with TRBJ1-2, with 7 bases that match TRBD1. Germline loops: CDR1 MNHEY, CDR2 SVGAGI. The CDR3 consists of 15 residues. Trimming at V came to 10 bases and at J to 4 bases, leaving 15 bases not matched to a gene. The CDR3, as DNA: TGTGCCACCTGGGACAGAGGCACCCTGGGCTATGGCTACACCTTC. Encoded protein: CATWDRGTLGYGYTF.

The rearrangement links TRBV29-1 to TRBJ1-1; D is uncertain. The CDR3 extends over 10 amino acids. CDR1 is SQVTM and CDR2 is ANQGSEA in the germline V gene. Trimming removed 7 bases at V and 0 bases at J, with 3 bases between. The CDR3 protein is CSAMNTEAFF. CDR3 DNA: TGCAGCGCCATGAACACTGAAGCTTTCTTT. Using reference TRBV29-1 and TRBJ1-1 for the parts outside the CDR3, the full variable domain is SAVISQKPSRDICQRGTSLTIQCQVDSQVTMMFWYRQQPGQSLTLIATANQGSEATYESGFVIDKFPISRPNLTFSTLTVSNMSPEDSSIYLCSAMNTEAFFGQGTRLTVV.

The V call is TRBV11-2, the J call TRBJ1-4; maybe TRBD1 (5 bases). Germline V gene lookup returns CDR1 SGHAT and CDR2 FQNNGV. The CDR3 has 15 amino acids. Trimming shortened V by 1 base and J by 6 bases, and 12 bases separated the two germline ends. The CDR3 spells CASSLGGRGDEKLFF. In nucleotides, the CDR3 is TGTGCCAGCAGCTTAGGAGGGAGGGGTGATGAAAAACTGTTTTTT.

The chain has TRBV5-5 and TRBJ2-3, with no clear D. This CDR3 has 13 amino acids. Trimming stripped 4 bases from V and 6 bases from J, with 12 bases between. Germline CDR1 SGHKS, CDR2 YYEKEE (reference sequence). This CDR3 is CASSRAIGDTQYF. CDR3 nucleotides: TGTGCCAGCAGCCGGGCGATCGGCGATACGCAGTATTTT.

This chain links TRBV6-2 or TRBV6-3 with TRBJ1-2; perhaps TRBD1 as D (6 bases). Per the germline V gene, CDR1 is MNHEY and CDR2 is SVGEGT. With 2 bases removed from V and 7 bases from J, the gap between germline ends came to 11 bases. This CDR3 comprises 13 residues. The CDR3 bases are TGTGCCAGCAGTTACGGGGGCCGGAGTGGCTACACCTTC. Translated, it gives CASSYGGRSGYTF.

V is TRBV19 and J is TRBJ1-1; no firm D call. The germline V and J ends were trimmed by 1 base and 0 bases, with 6 bases remaining between them. Looked up from germline, CDR1 is LNHDA and CDR2 is SQIVND (reference sequence). The CDR3 loop spans 14 amino acids. The CDR3 sequence: CASSIGMMNTEAFF. CDR3 nucleotides: TGTGCCAGTAGTATAGGGATGATGAACACTGAAGCTTTCTTT. The whole variable domain, remainder taken from reference TRBV19 and TRBJ1-1, is DGGITQSPKYLFRKEGQNVTLSCEQNLNHDAMYWYRQDPGQGLRLIYYSQIVNDFQKGDIAEGYSVSREKKESFPLTVTSAQKNPTAFYLCASSIGMMNTEAFFGQGTRLTVV.

This sequence joins TRBV19 and TRBJ1-6, with D possibly TRBD1 on 6 matching bases. Germline lookup yields CDR1 LNHDA and CDR2 SQIVND (reference sequence). The CDR3 extends over 14 amino acids. The germline V and J ends were trimmed by 3 bases and 8 bases, with 11 bases remaining between them. The CDR3 loop is CASSIRGADSPLHF. CDR3 nucleotide sequence: TGTGCCAGTAGTATCCGGGGGGCGGATTCACCCCTCCACTTT.

The chain carries TRBV7-9 and TRBJ2-3; 9 nucleotides line up with TRBD2. Germline V gene lookup returns CDR1 SEHNR and CDR2 FQNEAQ (reference sequence). The junction had 12 bases not matched to a gene; V was cut back by 5 bases and J by 0 bases. This CDR3 contains 18 residues. In nucleotides, the CDR3 is TGTGCCAGCAGCCCGCCGTACAGACTAGCGGTGAGCACAGATACGCAGTATTTT. Protein product: CASSPPYRLAVSTDTQYF.

The table lists this clone with a count of one. This rearrangement joins TRBV7-2 to TRBJ2-1; TRBD2 aligns across 9 bases. J was trimmed by 7 bases and V by 5 bases; bases with no gene match: 12. Per the germline V gene, CDR1 is SGHTA and CDR2 is FQGNSA. The CDR3 covers 16 residues. The CDR3 DNA reads as TGTGCCAGCAGCCCTGGCGGGGCGGGGGGGCTAAATGAGCAGTTCTTC. As protein: CASSPGGAGGLNEQFF.

In regard to this clone: Other nucleotide sequences in the sample specify the same CDR3. The rearrangement joins TRBV6-4 to TRBJ2-1, with D perhaps matching TRBD2 (6 bases). The CDR3 sequence is 16 residues long. CDR1 is MRHNA, CDR2 SNTAGT, per germline. Trimming shortened V by 2 bases and J by 5 bases, and 16 bases separated the two germline ends. CDR3 in DNA: TGTGCCAGCAGTGACCCGACTAGTGGGGACCACAATGAGCAGTTCTTC. This sequence encodes CASSDPTSGDHNEQFF.

The J gene is TRBJ2-7, the V gene TRBV6-5, with D possibly called TRBD1 or TRBD2 (5 bases each). With 7 bases removed from V and 3 bases from J, the gap between germline ends came to 19 bases. Germline V gives CDR1 MNHEY, CDR2 SVGAGI. This CDR3 has 15 residues. The CDR3 loop reads CASTEGLLGDYEQYF. The CDR3 DNA follows: TGTGCCAGCACCGAGGGGCTCCTGGGAGACTACGAGCAGTACTTC.

The rearrangement joins TRBV5-1 to TRBJ1-2; D gene ambiguous. This CDR3 contains 12 residues. V was shortened by 0 bases and J by 8 bases, with 8 bases between the two germline ends. Per germline, CDR1 SGHRS and CDR2 YFSETQ. DNA of the CDR3: TGCGCCAGCAGCTTGGCCCCCCGGGGCTACACCTTC. Translated, it gives CASSLAPRGYTF.

This chain uses TRBV20-1 with TRBJ1-3; the D is unclear. This CDR3 comprises 15 residues. The ends were cut back, 3 bases at V and 1 base at J, with 13 bases in the middle. Germline lookup yields CDR1 DFQATT and CDR2 SNEGSKA (reference sequence). The CDR3 region has the DNA TGCAGTGCTAGTCCGACCTCCGGATCTGGAAACACCATATATTTT. Translating gives CSASPTSGSGNTIYF.

V gene TRBV3-1 (or the pseudogene TRBV3-2) combines with J gene TRBJ2-5, with TRBD2 identical over 11 bases. V dropped 1 base and J dropped 0; count of bases not matched to a gene: 4. The V gene's germline CDR1 is LGHDT and CDR2 YNNKEL (reference sequence). The CDR3 runs 17 residues. The CDR3 protein is CASSQVTSGEYQETQYF. CDR3 DNA: TGTGCCAGCAGCCAAGTGACTAGCGGGGAGTACCAAGAGACCCAGTACTTC.

The chain combines TRBV20-1 with TRBJ2-3, with D tentatively TRBD2 (5 bases). The V and J ends lost 3 bases and 0 bases respectively, with 16 bases between them. This CDR3 is 16 amino acids long. CDR1 and CDR2 from the germline V gene are DFQATT and SNEGSKA (reference sequence). The CDR3 coding sequence is TGCAGTGCTAGTCCCCTCGGGGTTACTAGCACAGATACGCAGTATTTT. Translation gives CSASPLGVTSTDTQYF.

The V call is TRBV5-6, the J call TRBJ2-4, with unresolved D. The CDR3 is made up of 14 amino acids. Trimming stripped 1 base from V and 8 bases from J, with 13 bases between. The germline V gene has CDR1 SGHDT and CDR2 YYEEEE. The CDR3 spells CASSLTVGIDIQYF. CDR3 coding DNA: TGTGCCAGCAGCTTGACAGTTGGGATCGACATTCAGTACTTC.

The chain employs TRBV5-5 and TRBJ2-1, with no clear D. Trimming removed 2 bases at V and 8 bases at J, with 8 bases between. The CDR3 consists of 12 residues. Germline assignment: CDR1 SGHKS and CDR2 YYEKEE (reference sequence). For the CDR3, the DNA is TGTGCCAGCAGCTTTTACCCGTATGAGCAGTTCTTC. It translates to CASSFYPYEQFF.

This clone turned up a few times. The gene calls are TRBV5-6 and TRBJ2-1; no reliable D call. V lost 0 bases, J lost 9 bases, and 10 bases lay in between. The germline V gene encodes CDR1 SGHDT and CDR2 YYEEEE. The length of the CDR3 is 13 residues. This CDR3 is CASSLGRVGEQFF. The CDR3 region has the DNA TGTGCCAGCAGCTTGGGACGGGTGGGTGAGCAGTTCTTC.

The rearrangement uses TRBV7-3 and TRBJ1-2; D ambiguous. Trimming cost V 2 bases and J 8 bases, with 12 bases left between them. Germline V gene lookup returns CDR1 SGHTA and CDR2 FQGTGA. The CDR3 extends over 13 amino acids. The CDR3 DNA reads TGTGCCAGCAGCTTATCTGGGGTCGACGGCTACACCTTC. Protein product: CASSLSGVDGYTF.

The chain couples TRBV6-4 to TRBJ1-2, with D possibly TRBD1 on 6 matching bases. The V gene's germline CDR1 is MRHNA and CDR2 SNTAGT. The CDR3 is made up of 13 amino acids. V was shortened by 6 bases and J by 4 bases, with 12 bases between the two germline ends. CDR3 sequence reads: CASRGALGYGYTF. The CDR3 coding sequence is TGTGCCAGCAGGGGGGCCCTTGGCTATGGCTACACCTTC.

The gene calls are TRBV5-6 and TRBJ1-1; D ambiguous. V shed 2 bases and J shed 1 base, with 9 bases lying between them. From germline, CDR1 is SGHDT and CDR2 YYEEEE. This CDR3 region has 14 residues. The CDR3, as DNA: TGTGCCAGCAGCTTTGACGGTACGAACACTGAAGCTTTCTTT. Its protein product is CASSFDGTNTEAFF.

The V and J genes are TRBV19 and TRBJ1-2, with D unclear. The CDR3 covers 14 residues. Germline V CDR1 and CDR2: LNHDA, SQIVND (reference sequence). Trimming cost V 5 bases and J 5 bases, with 15 bases left between them. CDR3 amino acids: CASSQSLTVYGYTF. DNA for the CDR3: TGTGCCAGTAGTCAATCCCTGACCGTTTATGGCTACACCTTC.

The CDR3 reads CASDGYTF. The CDR3 DNA reads as TGTGCCAGCGATGGCTACACCTTC. The V call is TRBV9, the J call TRBJ1-2; D remains unclear. The V gene lost 7 bases and the J gene lost 6 bases, with 1 base spanning the gap. Germline V gene sequence: CDR1 SGDLS, CDR2 YYNGEE. The CDR3 is 8 amino acids. Full variable domain (rest looked up from reference TRBV9 and TRBJ1-2): DSGVTQTPKHLITATGQRVTLRCSPRSGDLSVYWYQQSLDQGLQFLIQYYNGEERAKGNILERFSAQQFPDLHSELNLSSLELGDSALYFCASDGYTFGSGTRLTVV.

V gene TRBV19 combines with J gene TRBJ2-1; 9 bases map to TRBD1. V shed 3 bases and J 9 bases; nucleotides not matched to a gene: 9. The germline gives CDR1 LNHDA, CDR2 SQIVND (reference sequence). The CDR3 runs to 15 residues. The CDR3 DNA reads TGTGCCAGTAGTATTAGGGACAGGGAAGGTAGTGAGCAGTTCTTC. It encodes CASSIRDREGSEQFF.

The CDR3 protein is CASSPELRGLSQPQHF. CDR3 nucleotide sequence: TGTGCCAGCAGCCCAGAACTGCGGGGGCTTAGTCAGCCCCAGCATTTT. This chain links TRBV5-5 with TRBJ1-5; D may be TRBD1 (6 bases). The length of the CDR3 is 16 residues. Germline V CDR1 and CDR2: SGHKS, YYEKEE (reference sequence). V gave up 4 bases and J gave up 6 bases, with 20 bases separating them.